The 22 T cell receptor beta chains listed next were all sequenced from one sample in a study of T cells after yellow fever vaccination. TCRdb recomputed calls from the 5' RACE reads with MiXCR, one row per CDR3 protein. The profile covers hundreds of thousands of distinct CDR3 sequences, with less than 20% appearing a single time and around a sixth taken by the ten largest. This material consisted of PBMCs, taken roughly 5 days after the first yellow fever vaccination. The receptor set was obtained from a man aged 18 to 30 who received the YFV17D yellow fever vaccine.

This clonotype was picked up a small number of times. This chain uses TRBV7-8 with TRBJ2-7, with D perhaps matching TRBD1 or TRBD2 (5 bases each). The CDR3 contains 15 residues. The germline V gene encodes CDR1 SGHVS and CDR2 FQNEAQ. Trimming removed 5 bases at V and 3 bases at J, with 17 bases between. The CDR3 sequence is CASSPLGERFYEQYF. CDR3 nucleotides: TGTGCCAGCAGCCCCCTAGGGGAGCGGTTCTACGAGCAGTACTTC.

This clonotype has only a few counts. V and J are TRBV20-1 and TRBJ2-7; D is possibly TRBD1 (5 bases). CDR3 length: 14 residues. Per germline, CDR1 DFQATT and CDR2 SNEGSKA (reference sequence). With 3 bases removed from V and 0 bases from J, the gap between germline ends came to 12 bases. The CDR3 spells CSASPRQISYEQYV. The CDR3 DNA is TGCAGTGCTAGTCCTAGACAGATCTCCTACGAGCAGTACGTC.

This clonotype has ten or more counts. The chain carries TRBV5-1 and TRBJ2-3; 10 bases line up with TRBD1. The V gene's germline CDR1 is SGHRS and CDR2 YFSETQ. V trimming: 4 bases; J trimming: 2 bases; junction bases outside the gene matches: 4. CDR3 length: 15 residues. In DNA, the CDR3 is TGCGCCAGCAGCCCGGACAGGGGGTACACAGATACGCAGTATTTT. It is translated as CASSPDRGYTDTQYF.

V is TRBV5-5 and J is TRBJ2-7; TRBD2 agrees at 9 bases. Germline values: CDR1 SGHKS, CDR2 YYEKEE (reference sequence). The CDR3 has 15 amino acids. V shed 4 bases and J 3 bases; nucleotides not matched to a gene: 8. This CDR3 is CASSPAERGVYEQYV. For the CDR3, the DNA is TGTGCCAGCAGCCCTGCGGAGCGGGGGGTCTACGAGCAGTACGTC.

This clonotype was found a few times. The CDR3 sequence: CASKSQRGGRSRYNEQFF. CDR3 in DNA: TGTGCCAGCAAGTCCCAGCGGGGGGGCCGCTCTCGGTACAATGAGCAGTTCTTC. The chain employs TRBV6-2 or TRBV6-3 and TRBJ2-1, with 10 bases lining up with TRBD2. The germline V gene has CDR1 MNHEY and CDR2 SVGEGT. V lost 7 bases to trimming and J lost 4 bases; unmatched junction nucleotides: 16. CDR3 length: 18 residues.

The sample holds a few counts of this clonotype. The chain joins TRBV19 to TRBJ2-1; D gene unclear. This CDR3 comprises 13 residues. Germline values: CDR1 LNHDA, CDR2 SQIVND (reference sequence). V was shortened by 0 bases and J by 15 bases, with 15 bases between the two germline ends. The CDR3: CASSIDGRLERFF. In DNA, the CDR3 is TGTGCCAGTAGTATAGACGGGCGACTGGAGAGGTTCTTC.

The chain uses TRBV27 and TRBJ2-1, with a possible D match to TRBD2 (5 bases). Trimming removed 0 bases at V and 8 bases at J, with 11 bases between. Per the germline V gene, CDR1 is MNHEY and CDR2 is SMNVEV (reference sequence). This CDR3 has 14 amino acids. This chain's CDR3 is CASSLSPGADEQFF. CDR3 sequence (DNA): TGTGCCAGCAGTTTATCCCCAGGAGCGGATGAGCAGTTCTTC.

This clonotype was detected only once. The chain has TRBV4-2 and TRBJ2-1, with 7 bases identical to TRBD2. Germline trimming cut 4 bases from V and 0 bases from J; bases unmatched to any gene: 6. The germline CDR1 and CDR2 sequences are LGHNA and YNFKEQ. CDR3 length: 16 residues. Here the CDR3 reads CASSPEGGSSYNEQFF. CDR3 bases: TGTGCCAGCAGCCCCGAGGGCGGGAGCTCCTACAATGAGCAGTTCTTC.

This clonotype was seen only a few times. V is TRBV7-6 and J is TRBJ2-5; TRBD1 agrees at 9 bases. The CDR3 contains 14 residues. With 5 bases clipped from V and 7 bases from J, the junction kept 8 bases outside the gene matches. The germline V gene encodes CDR1 SGHVS and CDR2 FNYEAQ. CDR3 region: CASSSRQGDGTQYF. CDR3 nucleotides: TGTGCCAGCAGCAGCCGACAGGGGGACGGGACCCAGTACTTC. Together with reference TRBV7-6 and TRBJ2-5, the CDR3 gives the full variable domain: GAGVSQSPRYKVTKRGQDVALRCDPISGHVSLYWYRQALGQGPEFLTYFNYEAQQDKSGLPNDRFSAERPEGSISTLTIQRTEQRDSAMYRCASSSRQGDGTQYFGPGTRLLVL.

The table lists this clonotype with many counts. V usage is TRBV12-3 or TRBV12-4 and J usage is TRBJ1-1; 7 nucleotides agree with TRBD1. The CDR3 is 14 residues long. V lost 3 bases to trimming and J lost 4 bases; unmatched junction nucleotides: 5. The CDR3 protein is CASSFQGVFTEAFF. CDR3 coding DNA: TGTGCCAGCAGTTTTCAGGGGGTTTTCACTGAAGCTTTCTTT.

V gene TRBV5-6 combines with J gene TRBJ2-5; 14 positions agree with TRBD2. Germline V CDR1 and CDR2: SGHDT, YYEEEE. CDR3 size: 15 residues. Trimming cost V 4 bases and J 4 bases; bases outside gene matches: 3. The CDR3 nucleotides read TGTGCCAGCAGCGGGACTAGCGGGGGTGTAGAGACCCAGTACTTC. Translation gives CASSGTSGGVETQYF.

The genes are TRBV4-1 and TRBJ1-1; D not resolved. Germline values: CDR1 MGHRA, CDR2 YSYEKL. The CDR3 has 15 amino acids. Between the trimmed V and J ends, which lost 0 bases and 3 bases, there was a span of 11 bases. CDR3: CASSQDQAGYTEAFF. The CDR3 DNA follows: TGCGCCAGCAGCCAAGATCAGGCGGGGTACACTGAAGCTTTCTTT.

The chain joins TRBV20-1 to TRBJ2-5; 9 bases are shared with TRBD1. CDR3 length: 14 amino acids. V dropped 5 bases and J dropped 9; count of bases not matched to a gene: 13. Per the germline V gene, CDR1 is DFQATT and CDR2 is SNEGSKA (reference sequence). CDR3 in DNA: TGCAGTGCTGTCCGACCCTCACAGGGGGCGGCCCAGTACTTC. Translated, it gives CSAVRPSQGAAQYF.

This chain connects TRBV12-3 or TRBV12-4 to TRBJ1-3; D not certain. Trimming took 3 bases from V and 5 from J, leaving 5 bases between them. This CDR3 is 12 amino acids long. The CDR3 protein is CASSLWRNTIYF. For the CDR3, the DNA is TGTGCCAGCAGTTTGTGGAGAAACACCATATATTTT.

This clonotype was seen just once. This rearrangement joins TRBV4-1 to TRBJ2-3; D uncertain. The germline V and J ends were trimmed by 1 base and 3 bases, with 14 bases remaining between them. Germline values: CDR1 MGHRA, CDR2 YSYEKL. This CDR3 comprises 16 residues. CDR3 protein: CASSQVHRVRTDTQYF. CDR3 DNA sequence: TGCGCCAGCAGCCAAGTTCATCGGGTAAGGACAGATACGCAGTATTTT.

The V and J genes are TRBV3-1 and TRBJ1-2; D is possibly TRBD1 (5 bases). The V gene lost 0 bases and the J gene lost 4 bases, with 9 bases spanning the gap. CDR1 is LGHDT and CDR2 is YNNKEL in the germline V gene (reference sequence). This CDR3 is built from 14 residues. The chain's CDR3 is CASSQDAGPYGYTF. CDR3 DNA sequence: TGTGCCAGCAGCCAAGATGCGGGACCCTATGGCTACACCTTC.

This clonotype has more than one count but fewer than ten. V gene TRBV4-1 combines with J gene TRBJ1-5; D uncertain. The CDR3 covers 13 residues. The germline V gene encodes CDR1 MGHRA and CDR2 YSYEKL. V shed 1 base and J shed 5 bases, with 6 bases lying between them. The CDR3, as DNA: TGCGCCAGCAGCCAAGTCCCGTATCAGCCCCAGCATTTT. Its protein is CASSQVPYQPQHF.

V usage is TRBV7-3 and J usage is TRBJ2-1; 13 bases match TRBD2. The CDR3 extends over 17 amino acids. Germline trimming cut 2 bases from V and 6 bases from J; bases unmatched to any gene: 7. Germline CDR1 reads SGHTA; CDR2 reads FQGTGA. CDR3 residues: CASSLWTSGGRINEQFF. Here the CDR3 DNA reads TGTGCCAGCAGCTTATGGACTAGCGGGGGCCGCATCAATGAGCAGTTCTTC.

V is TRBV6-2 or TRBV6-3 and J is TRBJ1-1, with a weak D call TRBD1 (5 bases). This CDR3 region has 16 residues. The germline V gene has CDR1 MNHEY and CDR2 SVGEGT. Between the trimmed V and J ends, which lost 2 bases and 2 bases, there was a span of 15 bases. The CDR3 DNA sequence: TGTGCCAGCAGTTACGGGGTGGACGACAGTAACACTGAAGCTTTCTTT. It codes for CASSYGVDDSNTEAFF.

This clonotype was detected many times. This CDR3 is CASSRDRGQYNEQFF. The CDR3 region has the DNA TGTGCCAGCAGCAGGGACAGGGGGCAGTACAATGAGCAGTTCTTC. This chain links TRBV7-8 with TRBJ2-1; TRBD1 matches at 12 bases. This CDR3 is 15 amino acids long. The V gene end was trimmed by 5 bases and the J gene end by 4 bases; junction bases not matched to a gene: 3. The germline V gene has CDR1 SGHVS and CDR2 FQNEAQ.

The chain couples TRBV6-1 to TRBJ2-3, with 8 nucleotides matching TRBD2. CDR1 is MNHNS, CDR2 SASEGT, per germline. The CDR3 totals 16 residues. The J segment lost 6 bases and the V segment lost 1 base, leaving 9 bases of the junction unmatched. The CDR3 nucleotides are TGTGCCAGCAGTGAAGTTGATCGGGGGGGAAAGGATACGCAGTATTTT. Its translation is CASSEVDRGGKDTQYF.

This clonotype was counted at least ten times. V gene TRBV7-2 combines with J gene TRBJ1-2; D remains unclear. There are 14 residues in the CDR3. Germline V gives CDR1 SGHTA, CDR2 FQGNSA. V was trimmed by 5 bases and J by 3 bases, leaving 13 bases between them. For the CDR3, the DNA is TGTGCCAGCAGCCCCGGACCATGGGACTATGGCTACACCTTC. Translation: CASSPGPWDYGYTF. Looking up the rest from reference TRBV7-2 and TRBJ1-2 gives the full variable domain: GAGVSQSPSNKVTEKGKDVELRCDPISGHTALYWYRQSLGQGLEFLIYFQGNSAPDKSGLPSDRFSAERTGGSVSTLTIQRTQQEDSAVYLCASSPGPWDYGYTFGSGTRLTVV.